This T cell receptor (beta chain) was identified in a study of T-cell reconstitution after alpha-beta-depleted transplantation in children. Study-level results: In some patients, recipient T cells and intrathymic progenitors surviving conditioning explained high day-60 diversity. Several hundred expanded graft clones reportedly gave rise to the alpha-beta T cells present about two months after transplant. T-cell numbers and diversity, one year after transplant, stemmed largely from T cells that were newly produced.

Molecular barcoding with unique molecular identifiers was used for the TCRbeta library. TCRdb re-derived calls from the PCR reads in MiXCR, one entry per CDR3 protein. This table holds around 420,000 distinct CDR3 sequences, roughly 15% found once. As for this clonotype: Its antigen is still unknown. The junction and the germline gene differ at one end; a read error may be behind it.

The clonotype originates from a boy in the first two years of life who had a stem cell transplant for Wiskott-Aldrich syndrome, so the T cells may come from the graft donor. Sequenced here: PBMCs, mostly from graft donor cells, sampled 360 days after TCRalphabeta/CD19-depleted stem cell transplant.

The CDR3 loop is CVSSRQRELRYEQYF. DNA of the CDR3: TGCGTCAGCAGCCGCCAGCGGGAGCTTAGGTACGAGCAGTACTTC. V gene TRBV4-3 combines with J gene TRBJ2-7; 8 bases agree with TRBD2. The CDR3 consists of 15 residues. Per the germline V gene, CDR1 is LGHNA and CDR2 is YSLEER.